This TCR beta chain is drawn from a study of OX40 agonist ivuxolimab in advanced cancers. TCRdb's copy holds only in-frame clones and misses some; the assay was immunoSEQ multiplex PCR. The sample includes about 43,000 clones, around 86% seen only once; the top ten take less than 35%. This clone appeared once. Anyone with autoimmune disease history or systemic immunosuppression was excluded. Trimming stripped 3 bases from V and 15 bases from J, with 13 bases between. The CDR3 loop spans 11 amino acids. The germline V gene has CDR1 SGDLS and CDR2 YYNGEE. The TCR was taken from an adult with an advanced solid tumor such as melanoma, head and neck, liver or kidney cancer. V is TRBV9 and J is TRBJ2-1; the D gene is possibly TRBD2 (6 bases). The sample in question was CD4+ or CD8+ T cells sorted from blood, obtained in a trial of the OX40 agonist ivuxolimab. CDR3: CASSDGGPGFF. The CDR3 DNA sequence: TGTGCCAGCAGCGACGGAGGGCCAGGGTTCTTC.